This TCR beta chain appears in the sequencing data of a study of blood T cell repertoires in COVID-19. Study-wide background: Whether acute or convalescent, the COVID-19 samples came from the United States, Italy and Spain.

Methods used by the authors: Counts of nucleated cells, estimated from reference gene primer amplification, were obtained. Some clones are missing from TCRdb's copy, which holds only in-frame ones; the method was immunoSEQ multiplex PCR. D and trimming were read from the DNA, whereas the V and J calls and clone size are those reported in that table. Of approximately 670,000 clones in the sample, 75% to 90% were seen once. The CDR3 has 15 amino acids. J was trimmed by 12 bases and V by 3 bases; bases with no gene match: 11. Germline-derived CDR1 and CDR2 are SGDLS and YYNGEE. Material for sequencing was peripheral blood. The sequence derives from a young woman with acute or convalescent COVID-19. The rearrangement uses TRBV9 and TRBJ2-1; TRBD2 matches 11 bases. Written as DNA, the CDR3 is TGTGCCAGCAGCGCCCTTAGCGGGGGGGACCATGGGCAGTTCTTC. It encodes CASSALSGGDHGQFF.